The 15 T cell receptor beta chains listed next were all sequenced from one sample in a study of blood T cell repertoires in COVID-19. Here immunoSEQ multiplex PCR was the method, and the copy in TCRdb shows in-frame clones only, minus some. The sample holds more than 85,000 clones; around 87% are singletons and the top ten take roughly 15%. The sample taken for sequencing was peripheral blood. The origin of the receptors is a human donor in a cohort sampled during active COVID-19.

The chain joins TRBV12-5 to TRBJ1-4, with TRBD1 identical over 12 bases. The ends lost 4 bases at V and 3 bases at J; junction bases unmatched: 12. CDR1 and CDR2 from the germline V gene are LGHNT and FRNRAP. CDR3 length equals 19 residues. The chain's CDR3 is CASGYRPWGQGASNEKLFF. CDR3 sequence (DNA): TGTGCTAGTGGTTACCGGCCGTGGGGACAGGGGGCTTCTAATGAAAAACTGTTTTTT.

V and J are TRBV6-2 or TRBV6-3 and TRBJ2-1, with 7 nucleotides matching TRBD2. V lost 0 bases to trimming and J lost 0 bases; unmatched junction nucleotides: 5. This CDR3 spans 17 amino acids. Germline V gives CDR1 MNHEY, CDR2 SVGEGT. The CDR3 DNA reads TGTGCCAGCAGTTACTCGAAGGGACTAAGCTCCTACAATGAGCAGTTCTTC. Its translation: CASSYSKGLSSYNEQFF.

The V gene is TRBV4-1, the J gene TRBJ1-5; D is unresolved. Per the germline V gene, CDR1 is MGHRA and CDR2 is YSYEKL. V lost 1 base and J 1 base, leaving 5 bases between the germline ends. This CDR3 is built from 14 residues. The CDR3 loop is CASSQGLSNQPQHF. Here the CDR3 DNA reads TGCGCCAGCAGCCAAGGTCTAAGCAATCAGCCCCAGCATTTT.

The V and J genes are TRBV20-1 and TRBJ2-1; TRBD2 matches 8 bases. The CDR3 runs 14 residues. Unmatched junction bases numbered 9, after V lost 3 bases and J lost 8 bases. The germline V gene has CDR1 DFQATT and CDR2 SNEGSKA (reference sequence). CDR3 sequence: CSASARTSWHEQFF. The CDR3, as DNA: TGCAGTGCTAGTGCTCGGACTAGCTGGCATGAGCAGTTCTTC.

The V call is TRBV30, the J call TRBJ1-3, with D perhaps TRBD1 (5 bases). This CDR3 comprises 14 residues. CDR1 and CDR2 from the germline V gene are GTSNPN and SVGIG (reference sequence). CDR3 protein: CAGRFRESGNTIYF. For the CDR3, the DNA is TGTGCTGGCCGATTCAGGGAAAGTGGAAACACCATATATTTT.

The table lists this clone with a count of one. The V gene is TRBV6-2 or TRBV6-3, the J gene TRBJ2-1; 10 bases agree with TRBD2. This CDR3 region has 18 residues. After removal of 0 bases from V and 5 bases from J, the junction contained 10 bases not matched to a gene. Germline V gene lookup returns CDR1 MNHEY and CDR2 SVGEGT. CDR3 loop: CASSYSVPSGGAHNEQFF. For the CDR3, the DNA is TGTGCCAGCAGTTACTCGGTCCCAAGCGGGGGGGCTCACAATGAGCAGTTCTTC.

J is TRBJ2-4 and V is TRBV29-1; no clear D. V lost 0 bases, J lost 6 bases, and 6 bases lay in between. This CDR3 is 12 amino acids long. Germline lookup yields CDR1 SQVTM and CDR2 ANQGSEA. The CDR3 loop is CSVEETRNIQYF. In DNA form, the CDR3 reads TGCAGCGTTGAAGAAACAAGAAACATTCAGTACTTC.

The chain has TRBV7-9 and TRBJ2-5; 8 nucleotides agree with TRBD2. Germline values: CDR1 SEHNR, CDR2 FQNEAQ (reference sequence). Losses at the gene ends were 4 bases for V and 1 base for J; bases not matched to a gene: 5. The CDR3 spans 15 residues. The CDR3 here is CASSYGGALQETQYF. In DNA, the CDR3 is TGTGCCAGCAGCTACGGGGGGGCTCTCCAAGAGACCCAGTACTTC.

This clone is a singleton in its sample. The chain carries TRBV6-2 or TRBV6-3 and TRBJ1-5; maybe TRBD1 (5 bases). Germline-derived CDR1 and CDR2 are MNHEY and SVGEGT. This CDR3 contains 14 residues. V was trimmed by 4 bases and J by 5 bases, leaving 12 bases between them. CDR3 sequence reads: CASSLYGGHQPQHF. The CDR3, as DNA: TGTGCCAGCAGTTTGTACGGGGGTCATCAGCCCCAGCATTTT.

The count of this clone is one. The V and J genes are TRBV18 and TRBJ1-4; D is unclear. The CDR3 totals 15 residues. Trimming left V 4 bases short and J 3 bases short, with 12 bases between. CDR1 and CDR2 (germline): KGHSH, LQKENI. This CDR3 is CASSQGIAANEKLFF. The CDR3 nucleotides are TGTGCCAGCTCACAAGGTATAGCGGCTAATGAAAAACTGTTTTTT.

The J gene is TRBJ2-5, the V gene TRBV5-1, with D possibly matching TRBD2 (5 bases). The germline V gene has CDR1 SGHRS and CDR2 YFSETQ. Trimming removed 0 bases from V and 0 bases from J, with 9 bases in between. The CDR3 extends over 15 amino acids. CDR3 coding DNA: TGCGCCAGCAGCTTGGTGGGTAGCGACCAAGAGACCCAGTACTTC. This sequence encodes CASSLVGSDQETQYF. Filled out from reference TRBV5-1 and TRBJ2-5, the complete variable domain reads KAGVTQTPRYLIKTRGQQVTLSCSPISGHRSVSWYQQTPGQGLQFLFEYFSETQRNKGNFPGRFSGRQFSNSRSEMNVSTLELGDSALYLCASSLVGSDQETQYFGPGTRLLVL.

J is TRBJ2-2 and V is TRBV7-3, with D tentatively TRBD1 (6 bases). The germline CDR1 and CDR2 sequences are SGHTA and FQGTGA. Trimming removed 4 bases from V and 6 bases from J, with 9 bases in between. The CDR3 sequence is 13 residues long. DNA of the CDR3: TGTGCCAGCAGCTACTCAGGGGCCGGGGAGCTGTTTTTT. Translated, it gives CASSYSGAGELFF.

This clone was found once. This chain links TRBV5-1 with TRBJ1-5, with D perhaps TRBD1 (6 bases). V lost 4 bases, J lost 0 bases, and 11 bases lay in between. Looked up from germline, CDR1 is SGHRS and CDR2 is YFSETQ. CDR3 length: 15 residues. In DNA, the CDR3 is TGCGCCAGCAGCCTTAAGACAGGTAGCAATCAGCCCCAGCATTTT. Protein: CASSLKTGSNQPQHF.

The rearrangement uses TRBV4-2 and TRBJ2-1, with D possibly being TRBD1 (5 bases). Trimming took off 3 bases at V and 2 bases at J, with 14 bases between the two ends. Germline CDR1 is LGHNA and CDR2 is YNFKEQ. The CDR3 is made up of 16 amino acids. CDR3 sequence: CASSQTLQVPYNEQFF. CDR3 DNA sequence: TGTGCCAGCAGCCAGACCCTACAGGTTCCCTACAATGAGCAGTTCTTC.

The chain uses TRBV6-6 and TRBJ2-7; perhaps TRBD2 as D (7 bases). The V and J ends lost 5 bases and 6 bases respectively, with 14 bases between them. The CDR3 has 13 amino acids. CDR1 MNHNY and CDR2 SVGAGI come from the germline V gene (reference sequence). CDR3 sequence (DNA): TGTGCCAGCAGTCCGGGGGGCTTTGGCGAGCAGTACTTC. This sequence encodes CASSPGGFGEQYF.